This entry lists 3 T cell receptor beta chains sequenced from one sample in a study of T cells expressing NK-cell markers. TCRdb reprocessed the 5' RACE reads, keeping one entry per CDR3 protein, no DNA. Its table records fewer than 400,000 distinct CDR3 sequences. Sequenced: blood T cells: a sorted CD56 or NKG2C T cell subset, CD4+ or CD8+ T cells, or bulk PBMC T cells (not recorded which). Receptor source: a man aged 18 to 69 in good health.

The chain is built from TRBV20-1 and TRBJ1-5; TCRdb names TRBD1, which stays unverified in the absence of DNA. This CDR3 has 12 residues. Germline CDR1 reads DFQATT; CDR2 reads SNEGSKA (reference sequence). The CDR3 is CSAYSGNQPQHF.

The gene calls are TRBV11-2 and TRBJ1-3; TCRdb lists TRBD1, though no DNA is available to test this call. This CDR3 has 15 amino acids. Germline V CDR1 and CDR2: SGHAT, FQNNGV. The chain's CDR3 is CASSRQGASGNTIYF.

This rearrangement joins TRBV12-3 or TRBV12-4 to TRBJ2-7; no DNA is available, so the TRBD1 call from TCRdb remains unchecked. The CDR3 extends over 17 amino acids. The CDR3 sequence: CASSLGSTGTGRYEQYF.